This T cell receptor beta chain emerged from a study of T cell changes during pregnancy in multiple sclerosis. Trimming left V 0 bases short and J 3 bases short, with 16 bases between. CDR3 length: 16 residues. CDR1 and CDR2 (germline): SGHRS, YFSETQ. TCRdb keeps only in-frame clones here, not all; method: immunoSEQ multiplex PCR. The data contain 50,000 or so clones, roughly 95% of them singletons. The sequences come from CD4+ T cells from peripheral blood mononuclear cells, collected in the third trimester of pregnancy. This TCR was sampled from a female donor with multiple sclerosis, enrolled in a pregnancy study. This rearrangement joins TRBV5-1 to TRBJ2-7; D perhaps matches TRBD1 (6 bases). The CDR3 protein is CASSLGATGADYEQYF. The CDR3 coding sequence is TGCGCCAGCAGCTTGGGCGCGACAGGAGCCGACTACGAGCAGTACTTC.